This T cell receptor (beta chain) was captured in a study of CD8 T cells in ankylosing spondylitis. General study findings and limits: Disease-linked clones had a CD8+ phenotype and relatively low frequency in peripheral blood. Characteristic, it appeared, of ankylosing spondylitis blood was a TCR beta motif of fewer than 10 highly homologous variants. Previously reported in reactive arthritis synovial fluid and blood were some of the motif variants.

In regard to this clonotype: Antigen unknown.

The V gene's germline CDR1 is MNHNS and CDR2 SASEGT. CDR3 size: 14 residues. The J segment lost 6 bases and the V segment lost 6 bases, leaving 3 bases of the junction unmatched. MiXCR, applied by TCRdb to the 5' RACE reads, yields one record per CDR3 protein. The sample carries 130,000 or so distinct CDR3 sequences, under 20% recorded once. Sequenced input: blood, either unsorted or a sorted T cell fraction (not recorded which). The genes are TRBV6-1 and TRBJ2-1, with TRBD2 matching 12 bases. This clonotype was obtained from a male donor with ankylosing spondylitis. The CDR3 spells CASRPSGRANEQFF. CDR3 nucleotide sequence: TGTGCCAGCAGGCCTAGCGGGAGGGCCAATGAGCAGTTCTTC.